What follows is one T cell receptor (beta chain) and its context. The CDR3 runs 17 residues. CDR1 and CDR2 from the germline V gene are SGHNT and YYREEE (reference sequence). J was trimmed by 8 bases and V by 0 bases; bases with no gene match: 6. This entry belongs to a study of blood T cell repertoires in COVID-19. Sequencing was performed with immunoSEQ multiplex PCR; in TCRdb, only in-frame clones are kept and a portion is missing. Found here are about 150,000 clones, 65% to 85% of them singletons; the top ten hold around 5%. The chain carries TRBV5-4 and TRBJ1-6; 12 bases fit TRBD1. This TCR was recovered from a man between 65 and 85 years old who had been exposed to COVID-19. Sequencing was done on a sample of PBMCs or T cells enriched from blood (not recorded which). The CDR3 coding sequence is TGTGCCAGCAGCTTGGTAGGGGGACAGGGGGCTTATTCACCCCTCCACTTT. Translation gives CASSLVGGQGAYSPLHF.